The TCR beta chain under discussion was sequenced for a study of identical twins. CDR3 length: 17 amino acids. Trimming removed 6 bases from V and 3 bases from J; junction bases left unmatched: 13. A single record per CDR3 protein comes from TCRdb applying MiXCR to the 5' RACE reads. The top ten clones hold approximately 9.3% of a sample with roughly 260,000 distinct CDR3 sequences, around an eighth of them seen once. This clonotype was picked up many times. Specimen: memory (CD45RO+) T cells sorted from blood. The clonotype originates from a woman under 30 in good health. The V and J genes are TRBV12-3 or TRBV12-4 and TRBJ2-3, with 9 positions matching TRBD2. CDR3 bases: TGTGCCAGCAGACCGAGGTCCCGTACTAGCGGGACAGATACGCAGTATTTT. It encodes CASRPRSRTSGTDTQYF.